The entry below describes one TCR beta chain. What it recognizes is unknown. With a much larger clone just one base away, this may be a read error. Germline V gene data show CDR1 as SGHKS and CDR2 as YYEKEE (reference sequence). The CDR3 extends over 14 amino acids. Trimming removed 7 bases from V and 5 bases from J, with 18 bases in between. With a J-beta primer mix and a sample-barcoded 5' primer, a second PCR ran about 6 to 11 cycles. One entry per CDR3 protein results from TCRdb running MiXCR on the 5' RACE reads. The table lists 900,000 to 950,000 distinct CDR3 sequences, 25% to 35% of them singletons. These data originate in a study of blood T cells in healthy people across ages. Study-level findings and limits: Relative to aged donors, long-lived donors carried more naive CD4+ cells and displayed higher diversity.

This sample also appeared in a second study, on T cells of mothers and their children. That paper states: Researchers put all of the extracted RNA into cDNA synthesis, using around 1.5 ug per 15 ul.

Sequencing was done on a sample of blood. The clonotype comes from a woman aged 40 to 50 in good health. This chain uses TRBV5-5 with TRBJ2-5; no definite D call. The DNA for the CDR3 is TGTGCCAGCGGCAACACCGAGAGAAGGGAGACCCAGTACTTC. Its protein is CASGNTERRETQYF.